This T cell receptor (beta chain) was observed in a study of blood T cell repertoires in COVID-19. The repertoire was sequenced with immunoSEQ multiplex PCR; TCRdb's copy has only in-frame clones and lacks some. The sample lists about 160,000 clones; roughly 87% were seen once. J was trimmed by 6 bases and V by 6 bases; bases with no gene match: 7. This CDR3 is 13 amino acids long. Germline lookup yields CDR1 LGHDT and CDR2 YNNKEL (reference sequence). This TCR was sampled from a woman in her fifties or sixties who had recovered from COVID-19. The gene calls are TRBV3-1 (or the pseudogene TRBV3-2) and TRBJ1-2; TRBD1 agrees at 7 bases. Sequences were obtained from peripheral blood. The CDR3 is CASSQLQGDGYTF. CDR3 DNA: TGTGCCAGCAGTCAGCTTCAGGGGGATGGCTACACCTTC.